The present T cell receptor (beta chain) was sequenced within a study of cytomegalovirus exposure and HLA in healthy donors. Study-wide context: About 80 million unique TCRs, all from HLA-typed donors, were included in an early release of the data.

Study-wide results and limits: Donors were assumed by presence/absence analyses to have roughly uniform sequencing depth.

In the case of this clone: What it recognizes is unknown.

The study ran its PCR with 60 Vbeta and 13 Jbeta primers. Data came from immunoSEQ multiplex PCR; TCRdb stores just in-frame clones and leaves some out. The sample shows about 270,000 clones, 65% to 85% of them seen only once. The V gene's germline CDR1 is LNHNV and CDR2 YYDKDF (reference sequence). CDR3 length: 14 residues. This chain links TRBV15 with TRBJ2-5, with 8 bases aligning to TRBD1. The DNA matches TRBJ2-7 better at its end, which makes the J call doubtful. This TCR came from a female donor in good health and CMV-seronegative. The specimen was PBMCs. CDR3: CATSRDGGQDEQYF. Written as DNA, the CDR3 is TGTGCCACCAGCAGAGATGGGGGACAGGACGAGCAGTACTTC.